This T cell receptor beta chain originates from a study of CD8 T cells in ankylosing spondylitis. Study results and caveats: Ankylosing spondylitis blood appeared to be characterized by a TCR beta motif of under 10 highly homologous variants. Disease-associated clones were reportedly significantly overrepresented in matched ankylosing spondylitis synovial fluid. Disease-linked clones were CD8+ and relatively rare in peripheral blood.

CDR3 size: 12 residues. Trimming cost V 4 bases and J 2 bases, with 5 bases left between them. Ten or more counts support this clonotype. As yet, its antigen is unknown. Generation of TCR beta libraries employed quantitative 5'-RACE incorporating molecular barcodes. TCRdb re-analysed the 5' RACE reads in MiXCR, keeping a single row per CDR3 protein. Counted here are around 130,000 distinct CDR3 sequences, 6% to 8.5% occurring once; the ten biggest clones make up 12%. The chain employs TRBV12-3 or TRBV12-4 and TRBJ1-1; D not certain. The receptor was isolated from a male donor with ankylosing spondylitis or in good health (not recorded which). The sequenced sample was blood, either unsorted or a sorted T cell fraction (not recorded which). This CDR3 reads CASSWTNTEAFF. The CDR3 DNA sequence: TGTGCCAGCAGTTGGACCAACACTGAAGCTTTCTTT.